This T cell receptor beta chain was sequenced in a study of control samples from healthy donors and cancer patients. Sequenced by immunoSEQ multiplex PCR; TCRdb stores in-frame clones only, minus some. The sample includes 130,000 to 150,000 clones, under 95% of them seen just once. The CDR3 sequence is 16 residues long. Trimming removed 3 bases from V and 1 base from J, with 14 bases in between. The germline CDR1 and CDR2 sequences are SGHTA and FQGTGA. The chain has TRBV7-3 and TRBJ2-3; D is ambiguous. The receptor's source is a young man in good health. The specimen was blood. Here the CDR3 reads CASSLGLGRGTDTQYF. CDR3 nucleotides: TGTGCCAGCAGCTTGGGGTTGGGCAGAGGCACAGATACGCAGTATTTT.